Below are 3 T cell receptor beta chains sequenced from a single sample in a study of blood T cell repertoires in COVID-19. Method: immunoSEQ multiplex PCR; TCRdb's copy keeps in-frame clones and lacks some. The table lists about 120,000 clones, approximately 90% of them singletons. The sequenced sample consisted of peripheral blood. The receptor source for this set is a man aged 60 to 75 with COVID-19, enrolled during active disease.

V is TRBV30 and J is TRBJ2-7; 11 nucleotides align to TRBD1. This CDR3 contains 15 residues. The V gene end was trimmed by 1 base and the J gene end by 2 bases; junction bases not matched to a gene: 4. Per the germline V gene, CDR1 is GTSNPN and CDR2 is SVGIG (reference sequence). In DNA form, the CDR3 reads TGTGCCTGGAGTGCCGCGGGACAGGGGGCCTACGAGCAGTACTTC. Protein: CAWSAAGQGAYEQYF.

The V call is TRBV5-4, the J call TRBJ2-5; 8 nucleotides match TRBD2. CDR1 is SGHNT, CDR2 YYREEE, per germline (reference sequence). V lost 0 bases to trimming and J lost 5 bases; unmatched junction nucleotides: 9. The CDR3 sequence is 16 residues long. The CDR3, as DNA: TGTGCCAGCAGCTTGGAATTTTTCGGGGGGGACGAGACCCAGTACTTC. Protein product: CASSLEFFGGDETQYF. Looking up the rest from reference TRBV5-4 and TRBJ2-5 gives the full variable domain: ETGVTQSPTHLIKTRGQQVTLRCSSQSGHNTVSWYQQALGQGPQFIFQYYREEENGRGNFPPRFSGLQFPNYSSELNVNALELDDSALYLCASSLEFFGGDETQYFGPGTRLLVL.

There are many counts of this clone. The chain links TRBV7-2 to TRBJ2-5; weak D call: TRBD2 (5 bases). This CDR3 is built from 16 residues. The germline V and J ends were trimmed by 1 base and 4 bases, with 16 bases remaining between them. Looked up from germline, CDR1 is SGHTA and CDR2 is FQGNSA. The CDR3 here is CASSLVGGGKGETQYF. In nucleotides, the CDR3 is TGTGCCAGCAGCTTAGTTGGTGGAGGAAAGGGAGAGACCCAGTACTTC.